This T cell receptor (beta chain) was identified during a study of control samples from healthy donors and cancer patients. The germline V gene encodes CDR1 GTSNPN and CDR2 SVGIG (reference sequence). This CDR3 contains 12 residues. V was cut by 4 bases and J by 4 bases, with 7 bases left in between. Sequencing used immunoSEQ multiplex PCR; TCRdb keeps in-frame clones, though not all of them. The profile shows 100,000 to 150,000 clones, approximately 89% of them singletons. Material for sequencing was blood. The chain couples TRBV30 to TRBJ1-4; unclear D gene. The TCR comes from a man aged 18-30 years in good health. The CDR3, as DNA: TGTGCCTGGACCGGGGATAATGAAAAACTGTTTTTT. Translating it yields CAWTGDNEKLFF.